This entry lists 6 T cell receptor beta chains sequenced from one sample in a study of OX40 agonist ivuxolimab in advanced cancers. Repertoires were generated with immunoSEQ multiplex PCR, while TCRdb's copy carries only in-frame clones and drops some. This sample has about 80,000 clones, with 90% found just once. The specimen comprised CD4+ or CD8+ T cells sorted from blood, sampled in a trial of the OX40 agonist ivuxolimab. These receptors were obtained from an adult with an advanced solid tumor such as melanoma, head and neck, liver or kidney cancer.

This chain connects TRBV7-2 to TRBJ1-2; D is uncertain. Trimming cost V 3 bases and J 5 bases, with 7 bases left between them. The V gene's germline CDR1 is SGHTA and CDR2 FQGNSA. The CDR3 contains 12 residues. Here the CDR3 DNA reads TGTGCCAGCAGCTTGCCAGGATATGGCTACACCTTC. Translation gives CASSLPGYGYTF.

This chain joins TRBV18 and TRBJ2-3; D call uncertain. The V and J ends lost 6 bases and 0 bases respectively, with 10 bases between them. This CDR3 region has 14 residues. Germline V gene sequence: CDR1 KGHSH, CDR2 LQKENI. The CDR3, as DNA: TGTGCCAGCTCGGCCCAGGCTAGCACAGATACGCAGTATTTT. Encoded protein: CASSAQASTDTQYF.

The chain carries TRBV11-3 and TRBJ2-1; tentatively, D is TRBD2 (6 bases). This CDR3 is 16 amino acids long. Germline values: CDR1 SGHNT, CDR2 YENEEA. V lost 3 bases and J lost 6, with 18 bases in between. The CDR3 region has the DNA TGTGCCAGCAGCTTGTTAGGCGGAGGGCGAGGCAATGAGCAGTTCTTC. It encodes CASSLLGGGRGNEQFF.

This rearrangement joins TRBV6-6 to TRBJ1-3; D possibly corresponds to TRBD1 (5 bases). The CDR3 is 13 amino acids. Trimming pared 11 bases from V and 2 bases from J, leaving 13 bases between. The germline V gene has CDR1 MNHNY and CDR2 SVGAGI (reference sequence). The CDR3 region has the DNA TGTGCCTCCTACGGGGCGCCTGGAAACACCATATATTTT. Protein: CASYGAPGNTIYF.

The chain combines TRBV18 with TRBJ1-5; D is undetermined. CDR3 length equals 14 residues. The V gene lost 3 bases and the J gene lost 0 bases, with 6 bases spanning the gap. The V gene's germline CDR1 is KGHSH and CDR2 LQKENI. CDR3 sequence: CASSPKNSNQPQHF. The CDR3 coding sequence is TGTGCCAGCTCACCCAAAAATAGCAATCAGCCCCAGCATTTT. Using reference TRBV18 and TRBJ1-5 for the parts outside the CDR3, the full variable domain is NAGVMQNPRHLVRRRGQEARLRCSPMKGHSHVYWYRQLPEEGLKFMVYLQKENIIDESGMPKERFSAEFPKEGPSILRIQQVVRGDSAAYFCASSPKNSNQPQHFGDGTRLSIL.

The chain's CDR3 is CASSVKGNNSPLHF. The CDR3 nucleotides read TGTGCCAGCAGCGTAAAGGGCAATAATTCACCCCTCCACTTT. The gene calls are TRBV7-8 and TRBJ1-6; D unresolved. V was trimmed by 5 bases and J by 5 bases, leaving 10 bases between them. This CDR3 is 14 amino acids long. Germline-derived CDR1 and CDR2 are SGHVS and FQNEAQ.